The subject of this entry is one TCR beta chain. The antigen is undetermined. The data were obtained in a study of cytomegalovirus exposure and HLA in healthy donors. Germline trimming cut 6 bases from V and 0 bases from J; bases unmatched to any gene: 8. Germline V gene lookup returns CDR1 MNHNY and CDR2 SVGAGI (reference sequence). The CDR3 contains 16 residues. Study-level findings and limits: When analyzed later, the rates of TCR association showed variation by HLA locus, with DRB1 the most and HLA-C the fewest. There were about 160 TCR beta chains listed as cytomegalovirus-associated.

In the PCR, 60 Vbeta and 13 Jbeta primers were used. Assay used: immunoSEQ multiplex PCR; TCRdb lists only in-frame clones, some missing. Of 150,000 or so clones listed, about three quarters were seen once; the top ten hold over 2.5%. The rearrangement uses TRBV6-6 and TRBJ2-1; 7 nucleotides line up with TRBD2. The TCR originated in a female donor in good health and CMV-seronegative. Source material: PBMCs. CDR3 region: CASSQTSVSSYNEQFF. In nucleotides, the CDR3 is TGTGCCAGCAGCCAAACTAGCGTTAGCTCCTACAATGAGCAGTTCTTC.